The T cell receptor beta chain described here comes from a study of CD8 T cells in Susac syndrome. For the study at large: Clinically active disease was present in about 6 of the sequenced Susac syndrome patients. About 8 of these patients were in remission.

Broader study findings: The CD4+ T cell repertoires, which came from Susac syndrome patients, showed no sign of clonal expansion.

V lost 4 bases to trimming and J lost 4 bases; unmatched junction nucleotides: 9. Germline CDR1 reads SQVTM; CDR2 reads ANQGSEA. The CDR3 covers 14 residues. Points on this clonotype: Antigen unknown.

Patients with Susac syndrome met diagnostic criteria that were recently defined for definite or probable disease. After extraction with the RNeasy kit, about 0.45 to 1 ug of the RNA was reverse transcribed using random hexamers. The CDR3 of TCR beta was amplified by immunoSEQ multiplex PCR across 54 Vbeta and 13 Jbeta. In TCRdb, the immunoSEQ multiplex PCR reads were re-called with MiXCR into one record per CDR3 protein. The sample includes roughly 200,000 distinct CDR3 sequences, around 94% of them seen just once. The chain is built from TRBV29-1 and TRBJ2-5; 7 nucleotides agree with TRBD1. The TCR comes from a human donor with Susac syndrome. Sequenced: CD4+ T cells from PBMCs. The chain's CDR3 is CSVGQGELGETQYF. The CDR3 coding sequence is TGCAGCGTTGGCCAGGGGGAACTGGGAGAGACCCAGTACTTC.